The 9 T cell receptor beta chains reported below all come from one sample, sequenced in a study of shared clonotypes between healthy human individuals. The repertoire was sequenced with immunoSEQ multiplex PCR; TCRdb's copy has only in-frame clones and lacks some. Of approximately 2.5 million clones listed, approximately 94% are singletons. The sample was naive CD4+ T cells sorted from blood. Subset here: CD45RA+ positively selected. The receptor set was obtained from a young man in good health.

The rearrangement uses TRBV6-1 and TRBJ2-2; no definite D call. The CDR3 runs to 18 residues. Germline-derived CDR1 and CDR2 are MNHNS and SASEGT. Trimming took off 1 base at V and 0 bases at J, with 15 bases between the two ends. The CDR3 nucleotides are TGTGCCAGCAGTGAAGACTTCTTTCGTAAGACGAACACCGGGGAGCTGTTTTTT. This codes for CASSEDFFRKTNTGELFF.

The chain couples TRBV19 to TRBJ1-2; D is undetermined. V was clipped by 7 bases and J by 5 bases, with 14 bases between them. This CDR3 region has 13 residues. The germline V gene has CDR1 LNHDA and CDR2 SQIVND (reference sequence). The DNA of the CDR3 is TGTGCCAGTACCATTCGCCTAGGGTATGGCTACACCTTC. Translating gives CASTIRLGYGYTF.

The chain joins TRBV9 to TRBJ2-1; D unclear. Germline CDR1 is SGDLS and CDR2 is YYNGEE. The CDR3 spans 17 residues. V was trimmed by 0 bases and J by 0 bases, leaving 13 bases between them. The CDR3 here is CASSVVDGSSSYNEQFF. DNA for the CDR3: TGTGCCAGCAGCGTAGTAGACGGATCAAGCTCCTACAATGAGCAGTTCTTC.

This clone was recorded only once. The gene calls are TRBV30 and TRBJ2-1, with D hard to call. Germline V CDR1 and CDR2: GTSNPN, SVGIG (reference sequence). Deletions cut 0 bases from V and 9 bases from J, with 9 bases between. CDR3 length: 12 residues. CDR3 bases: TGTGCCTGGAGTGTACCCGTTGGTGAGCAGTTCTTC. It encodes CAWSVPVGEQFF.

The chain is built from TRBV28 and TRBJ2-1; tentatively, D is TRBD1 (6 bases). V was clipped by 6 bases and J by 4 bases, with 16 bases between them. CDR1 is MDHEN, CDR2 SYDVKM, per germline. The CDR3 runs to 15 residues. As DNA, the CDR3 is TGTGCCAGCAGCCCCCGGACAGCTTCTTACAATGAGCAGTTCTTC. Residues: CASSPRTASYNEQFF.

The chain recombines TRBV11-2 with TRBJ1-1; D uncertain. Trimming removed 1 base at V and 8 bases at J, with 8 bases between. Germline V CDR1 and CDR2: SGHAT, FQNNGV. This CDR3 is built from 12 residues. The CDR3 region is CASSLVWSEAFF. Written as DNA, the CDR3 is TGTGCCAGCAGCTTAGTATGGTCAGAAGCTTTCTTT.

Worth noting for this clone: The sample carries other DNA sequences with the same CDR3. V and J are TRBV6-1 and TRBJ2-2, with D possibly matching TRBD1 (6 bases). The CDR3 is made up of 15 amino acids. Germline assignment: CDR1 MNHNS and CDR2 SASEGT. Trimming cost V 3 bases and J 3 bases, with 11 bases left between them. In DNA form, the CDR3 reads TGTGCCAGCAGTGACCGCCAGGGGTACACCGGGGAGCTGTTTTTT. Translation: CASSDRQGYTGELFF.

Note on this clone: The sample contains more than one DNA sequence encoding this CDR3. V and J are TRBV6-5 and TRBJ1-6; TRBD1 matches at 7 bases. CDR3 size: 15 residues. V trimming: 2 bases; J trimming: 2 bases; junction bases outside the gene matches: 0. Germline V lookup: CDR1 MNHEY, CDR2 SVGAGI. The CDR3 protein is CASSYGTAYNSPLHF. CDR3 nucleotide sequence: TGTGCCAGCAGTTACGGGACAGCCTATAATTCACCCCTCCACTTT.

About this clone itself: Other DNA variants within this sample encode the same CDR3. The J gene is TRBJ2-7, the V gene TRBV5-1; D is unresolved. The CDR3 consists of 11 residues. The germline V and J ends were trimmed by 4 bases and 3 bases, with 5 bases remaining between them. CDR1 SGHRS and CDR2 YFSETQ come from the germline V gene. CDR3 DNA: TGCGCCAGCAGCCCCGGCTACGAGCAGTACTTC. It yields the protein CASSPGYEQYF.